This T cell receptor (beta chain) stems from a study of blood T cell repertoires in COVID-19. The table came from immunoSEQ multiplex PCR; TCRdb's copy has only in-frame clones and leaves some out. The table shows about 350,000 clones, with more than 75% occurring only once. This TCR was sampled from a woman aged 30 to 39 who had recovered from COVID-19. Source material: PBMCs or T cells enriched from blood (not recorded which).

The CDR3 loop is CANRQDLYGYTF. The CDR3 DNA reads TGTGCCAACCGACAGGACCTCTATGGCTACACCTTC. J is TRBJ1-2 and V is TRBV2, with D tentatively TRBD1 (6 bases). This CDR3 region has 12 residues. V gave up 10 bases and J gave up 4 bases, with 13 bases separating them. Per the germline V gene, CDR1 is SNHLY and CDR2 is FYNNEI. Variable domain in full (rest from reference TRBV2 and TRBJ1-2): EPEVTQTPSHQVTQMGQEVILRCVPISNHLYFYWYRQILGQKVEFLVSFYNNEISEKSEIFDDQFSVERPDGSNFTLKIRSTKLEDSAMYFCANRQDLYGYTFGSGTRLTVV.